The 17 T cell receptor beta chains in this list originate from one sample, sequenced in a study of T cells in Graves' hyperthyroidism and ophthalmopathy (dated by TCRdb to about 2019). The library was produced with multiplex PCR. The listed sequencing device is Illumina HiSeq 2000. TCR beta CDR3 regions were amplified from RNA transcripts. A first-round RT-PCR of the TCR CDR3 used the HTBI primer set with the Qiagen OneStep RT-PCR kit. TCRdb passed the public sequencing reads through fastp at Q25 and MiXCR, retaining productive beta sequences. Records with the same CDR3 protein are collapsed into one entry carrying the most frequent genes and DNA. This sample gives hundreds of thousands of distinct CDR3 sequences in total; roughly 14% of them show up just once. Of the sample, 13% falls within the top ten clones. The source material was blood. The receptors stem from a man between 18 and 35 years old with Graves' ophthalmopathy.

This clonotype was seen repeatedly, ten times or more. The chain has TRBV11-1 and TRBJ2-5, with TRBD2 matching over 7 bases. The CDR3 has 15 residues. Per the germline V gene, CDR1 is SGHAT and CDR2 is FQDESV (reference sequence). Trimming cost V 3 bases and J 1 base; bases outside gene matches: 5. The CDR3 loop reads CASSLSSGAQETQYF. The CDR3 DNA reads as TGTGCCAGCAGCTTGTCCAGCGGGGCCCAAGAGACCCAGTACTTC.

This clonotype was observed at least ten times. This chain joins TRBV5-1 and TRBJ2-1; D could derive from TRBD1 or TRBD2 (6 bases each). The germline CDR1 and CDR2 sequences are SGHRS and YFSETQ. V lost 7 bases, J lost 3 bases, and 14 bases lay in between. The CDR3 loop spans 14 amino acids. CDR3 sequence (DNA): TGCGCCAGCTACAGGGAGGATTACTACAATGAGCAGTTCTTC. Encoded protein: CASYREDYYNEQFF.

This clonotype was detected many times. The chain carries TRBV27 and TRBJ2-1; D perhaps matches TRBD2 (5 bases). This CDR3 has 15 amino acids. V dropped 6 bases and J dropped 3 bases, with 15 bases sitting between them. Germline assignment: CDR1 MNHEY and CDR2 SMNVEV (reference sequence). The CDR3 spells CASSPGVAIYNEQFF. The CDR3 region has the DNA TGTGCCAGCAGCCCCGGGGTAGCGATCTACAATGAGCAGTTCTTC.

This clonotype was counted a few times. The gene calls are TRBV6-1 and TRBJ2-3; 10 bases are a match to TRBD2. The length of the CDR3 is 14 residues. The germline CDR1 and CDR2 sequences are MNHNS and SASEGT. V shed 11 bases and J 0 bases; nucleotides not matched to a gene: 5. The CDR3 loop reads CAVGAGGSTDTQYF. The CDR3 DNA reads as TGTGCCGTTGGAGCGGGAGGGAGCACAGATACGCAGTATTTT.

This clonotype came up a few times. The J gene is TRBJ1-6, the V gene TRBV14; D is unclear. This CDR3 spans 15 amino acids. V lost 7 bases to trimming and J lost 5 bases, with 15 bases between them. Germline V gene data show CDR1 as SGHDN and CDR2 as FVKESK. The CDR3 region is CASNWCRQNNSPLHF. The CDR3 DNA is TGTGCCAGCAATTGGTGTCGCCAGAATAATTCACCCCTCCACTTT.

CDR3 DNA: TGCAGTGCCGGTTCCGATTCCTACGAGCAGTACTTC. Protein: CSAGSDSYEQYF. The rearrangement joins TRBV20-1 to TRBJ2-7; D gene unclear. Trimming removed 6 bases from V and 1 base from J, with 10 bases in between. CDR3 size: 12 residues. The germline V gene has CDR1 DFQATT and CDR2 SNEGSKA (reference sequence).

This clonotype has ten or more counts. The V gene is TRBV5-1, the J gene TRBJ2-7; 8 bases line up with TRBD1. Germline V gives CDR1 SGHRS, CDR2 YFSETQ. V lost 0 bases, J lost 0 bases, and 11 bases stayed unmatched. CDR3 length equals 18 residues. CDR3 sequence (DNA): TGCGCCAGCAGCTTGGGGGGGACAGGATCATTTAGCTCCTACGAGCAGTACTTC. Translation gives CASSLGGTGSFSSYEQYF. Looking up the rest from reference TRBV5-1 and TRBJ2-7 gives the full variable domain: KAGVTQTPRYLIKTRGQQVTLSCSPISGHRSVSWYQQTPGQGLQFLFEYFSETQRNKGNFPGRFSGRQFSNSRSEMNVSTLELGDSALYLCASSLGGTGSFSSYEQYFGPGTRLTVT.

This clonotype was picked up many times. The chain uses TRBV11-2 and TRBJ2-2; possible D gene TRBD1, 6 bases. Trimming cost V 4 bases and J 6 bases, with 15 bases left between them. CDR1 SGHAT and CDR2 FQNNGV come from the germline V gene. The CDR3 spans 15 residues. CDR3 region: CASSSDLRGSGELFF. CDR3 coding DNA: TGTGCCAGCAGCTCTGATCTCAGGGGATCCGGGGAGCTGTTTTTT.

This clonotype has a handful of counts. This chain uses TRBV6-1 with TRBJ2-1; D may match TRBD1 or TRBD2 (5 bases each). CDR1 and CDR2 (germline): MNHNS, SASEGT. CDR3 size: 17 residues. The ends were cut back, 5 bases at V and 3 bases at J, with 20 bases in the middle. CDR3 nucleotides: TGTGCCAGCAGTCCCGGCCCCGGGGCGGGCTACTACAATGAGCAGTTCTTC. It translates to CASSPGPGAGYYNEQFF.

The genes are TRBV2 and TRBJ1-2; D ambiguous. The germline CDR1 and CDR2 sequences are SNHLY and FYNNEI. The CDR3 has 12 residues. V shed 8 bases and J shed 4 bases, with 11 bases lying between them. CDR3 amino acids: CASGRLFYGYTF. CDR3 sequence (DNA): TGTGCCAGCGGGAGGCTCTTCTATGGCTACACCTTC.

V gene TRBV6-1 combines with J gene TRBJ2-2; a weak D match, TRBD2 (6 bases). The CDR3 is 15 amino acids. V was pared by 5 bases and J by 6 bases, with 16 bases between. Germline CDR1 MNHNS, CDR2 SASEGT. CDR3 nucleotide sequence: TGTGCCAGCAGTCAATTGACTAGTAAGGCCGGGGAGCTGTTTTTT. This encodes CASSQLTSKAGELFF.

This clonotype was counted many times. The chain links TRBV5-1 to TRBJ1-1; no clear D gene. Per the germline V gene, CDR1 is SGHRS and CDR2 is YFSETQ. The CDR3 runs to 14 residues. V gave up 4 bases and J gave up 1 base, with 11 bases separating them. CDR3 DNA: TGCGCCAGCAGCCTTGCGGCCCCGAACACTGAAGCTTTCTTT. It specifies CASSLAAPNTEAFF.

This clonotype was detected many times. The chain is built from TRBV7-9 and TRBJ2-7; D gene ambiguous. Germline assignment: CDR1 SEHNR and CDR2 FQNEAQ (reference sequence). V was cut by 1 base and J by 4 bases, with 8 bases left in between. CDR3 length: 13 residues. The CDR3 nucleotides read TGTGCCAGCAGCTTAGAGAACAGTTACGAGCAGTACTTC. Protein: CASSLENSYEQYF.

This clonotype occurred many times. The CDR3 loop is CASSLKGTGNTIYF. The CDR3 DNA is TGTGCCAGCAGCTTAAAAGGGACAGGAAACACCATATATTTT. The chain uses TRBV11-2 and TRBJ1-3; TRBD1 is a possible D gene (6 bases). V lost 2 bases and J 4 bases, leaving 9 bases between the germline ends. Germline V gene lookup returns CDR1 SGHAT and CDR2 FQNNGV. The CDR3 runs to 14 residues.

This clonotype has a count of ten or more. CDR3 loop: CASSFRTSGYEQYF. Here the CDR3 DNA reads TGTGCCAGCAGTTTCCGGACTAGCGGCTACGAGCAGTACTTC. V usage is TRBV12-3 or TRBV12-4 and J usage is TRBJ2-7; 10 bases map to TRBD2. The CDR3 extends over 14 amino acids. With V trimmed by 3 bases and J by 3 bases, 2 bases remained unmatched.

This clonotype was counted at least ten times. V is TRBV10-3 and J is TRBJ2-7; D is uncertain. The V end lost 3 bases, the J end lost 0 bases, and 9 bases lay between the germline ends. This CDR3 region has 14 residues. CDR1 ENHRY and CDR2 SYGVKD come from the germline V gene. The CDR3 nucleotides read TGTGCCATCAGTGATGGCAGAAGCTCCTACGAGCAGTACTTC. Its translation is CAISDGRSSYEQYF.

This clonotype has at least ten counts. This rearrangement joins TRBV7-3 to TRBJ2-5; no clear D gene. This CDR3 spans 13 amino acids. The germline V gene has CDR1 SGHTA and CDR2 FQGTGA. V gave up 5 bases and J gave up 5 bases, with 12 bases separating them. DNA of the CDR3: TGTGCCAGCAGCCCACCCGGCATCGAGACCCAGTACTTC. As protein: CASSPPGIETQYF.